These T cell receptor beta chains were read from a single sample in a study of blood T cell repertoires in COVID-19. Some clones are missing from TCRdb's copy, which holds only in-frame ones; the method was immunoSEQ multiplex PCR. Among 35,000 to 50,000 clones, approximately 90% were seen once, and the ten largest hold about 2.2%. Sample: peripheral blood. Every receptor here comes from a man aged 50 to 60 with active COVID-19. Each CDR3 is given with its conserved first and last residue. D genes are given only for firm matches. Clone size is given for some rows only: seen once, a few or many times, or a class if the clone is expanded.

v_call	j_call	clone_size	d_call	cdr3_aa	cdr3_nt
TRBV30	TRBJ2-7	NA	NA	CAWNAGWTYEQYF	TGTGCCTGGAATGCAGGGTGGACCTACGAGCAGTACTTC
TRBV18	TRBJ2-7	NA	TRBD1	CASSPGQGNSYEQYF	TGTGCCAGCTCTCCGGGACAGGGAAATTCCTACGAGCAGTACTTC
TRBV18	TRBJ2-1	NA	NA	CASSPLSPNNEQFF	TGTGCCAGCTCACCACTGAGTCCGAACAATGAGCAGTTCTTC
TRBV5-1	TRBJ1-1	NA	NA	CASSLLLDTEAFF	TGCGCCAGCAGCCTGTTATTAGACACTGAAGCTTTCTTT
TRBV18	TRBJ2-1	NA	NA	CASSLSTRDEQFF	TGTGCCAGCTCACTATCAACTAGGGATGAGCAGTTCTTC
TRBV3-1/TRBV3-2	TRBJ2-7	NA	NA	CASSPGRYYEQYF	TGTGCCAGCAGCCCAGGAAGGTACTACGAGCAGTACTTC
TRBV14	TRBJ1-6	once	NA	CASSQSTGPAYSPLHF	TGTGCCAGCAGCCAATCCACCGGTCCTGCCTATTCACCCCTCCACTTT
TRBV19	TRBJ2-7	NA	TRBD1	CASSIDQDRRAEQYF	TGTGCCAGTAGTATAGATCAGGACAGGCGGGCCGAGCAGTACTTC
TRBV19	TRBJ1-4	NA	TRBD1	CASSMRDRDEKLFF	TGTGCCAGTAGTATGAGGGACAGGGATGAAAAACTGTTTTTT
TRBV12-3/TRBV12-4	TRBJ2-7	NA	NA	CASSFFREQYF	TGTGCCAGCAGTTTTTTTCGGGAGCAGTACTTC
TRBV20-1	TRBJ1-2	NA	NA	CSAIRQNRNTF	TGCAGTGCTATACGACAGAATAGAAACACCTTC
TRBV18	TRBJ2-7	NA	TRBD2	CASSHASGDTYEQYF	TGTGCCAGCTCGCATGCTAGCGGAGATACCTACGAGCAGTACTTC
TRBV19	TRBJ1-3	NA	NA	CASSIRTASSGNTIYF	TGTGCCAGTAGTATCCGGACAGCCAGCTCTGGAAACACCATATATTTT
TRBV30	TRBJ2-7	NA	NA	CAWSDNYEQYF	TGTGCCTGGAGTGATAACTACGAGCAGTACTTC
TRBV10-3	TRBJ2-3	NA	TRBD1	CATNPTGDTTDTQYF	TGTGCCACTAACCCGACAGGGGACACCACAGATACGCAGTATTTT
TRBV18	TRBJ2-3	NA	TRBD2	CASSPVIAGADTQYF	TGTGCCAGCTCACCGGTAATAGCGGGGGCTGATACGCAGTATTTT
TRBV5-6	TRBJ2-1	NA	TRBD2	CASSFDSGTSVYNEQFF	TGTGCCAGCAGTTTTGATTCCGGGACTAGCGTTTACAATGAGCAGTTCTTC
TRBV6-2/TRBV6-3	TRBJ2-4	NA	TRBD1	CASSYRRDREVVAKNIQYF	TGTGCCAGCAGTTACCGTCGGGACAGGGAGGTGGTGGCCAAAAACATTCAGTACTTC
TRBV12-5	TRBJ2-4	NA	NA	CASGPHRDLQYF	TGTGCTAGTGGCCCCCACAGGGACCTCCAGTACTTC
TRBV11-3	TRBJ2-1	NA	TRBD2	CASSLLAGGEQFF	TGTGCCAGCAGCTTACTAGCGGGGGGTGAGCAGTTCTTC
TRBV11-2	TRBJ1-1	once	NA	CASSRTAGNTEAFF	TGTGCCAGCAGTAGAACCGCTGGGAACACTGAAGCTTTCTTT
TRBV2	TRBJ2-5	NA	NA	CASSAGGQQETQYF	TGTGCCAGCAGCGCTGGGGGACAACAAGAGACCCAGTACTTC
TRBV7-3	TRBJ2-3	NA	TRBD2	CASSSSGSTDTQYF	TGTGCCAGCAGCAGTAGCGGGAGTACCGATACGCAGTATTTT
TRBV10-3	TRBJ1-2	NA	TRBD1	CAISPDRGSYGYTF	TGTGCCATCAGTCCCGACAGGGGATCCTATGGCTACACCTTC
TRBV7-2	TRBJ1-6	NA	NA	CASSLGNYNSPLHF	TGTGCCAGCAGCTTGGGCAACTATAATTCACCCCTCCACTTT
TRBV6-4	TRBJ2-3	NA	NA	CASSSISTDTQYF	TGTGCCAGCAGTTCCATTAGCACAGATACGCAGTATTTT
TRBV11-2	TRBJ2-1	NA	TRBD2	CASSLVASGKGTYNEQFF	TGTGCCAGCAGCTTAGTAGCTAGCGGCAAGGGGACGTACAATGAGCAGTTCTTC
TRBV18	TRBJ2-5	NA	NA	CASSPTRGETQYF	TGTGCCAGCTCACCGACAAGGGGAGAGACCCAGTACTTC
TRBV21-1	TRBJ2-4	NA	NA	CASSSRCPQWRLAKNIQYF	TGTGCCAGCAGCTCACGCTGCCCCCAATGGAGACTAGCCAAAAACATTCAGTACTTC